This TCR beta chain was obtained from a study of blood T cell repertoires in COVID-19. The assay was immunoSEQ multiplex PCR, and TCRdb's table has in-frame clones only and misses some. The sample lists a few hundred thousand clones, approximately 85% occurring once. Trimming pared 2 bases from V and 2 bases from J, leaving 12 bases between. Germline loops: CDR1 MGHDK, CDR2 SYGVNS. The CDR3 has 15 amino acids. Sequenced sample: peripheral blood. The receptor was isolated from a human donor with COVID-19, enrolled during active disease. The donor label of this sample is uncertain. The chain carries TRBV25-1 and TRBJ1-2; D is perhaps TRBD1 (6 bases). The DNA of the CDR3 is TGTGCCAGCAGTGAAGATACAGGGAGAAACTATGGCTACACCTTC. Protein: CASSEDTGRNYGYTF.